The clone carrying this T cell receptor (beta chain) was seen a few times. What it binds is not known. The data originate from a study of identical twins. TCRdb processed the 5' RACE reads anew with MiXCR; each CDR3 protein has one entry. The repertoire holds fewer than 500,000 distinct CDR3 sequences, roughly an eighth seen once, with approximately 0.98% in the top ten. Germline loops: CDR1 SGHDN, CDR2 FVKESK. V lost 4 bases and J lost 6; bases outside the gene matches: 7. The CDR3 contains 14 residues. Study findings and constraints: Its conclusions, products of cross-sectional statistical analysis, did not come from following the same donors.

The data were also submitted as part of a second study, on yellow fever vaccine responses in identical twins.

The sample was CD4+ T cells sorted from blood. The chain is built from TRBV14 and TRBJ1-2, with 8 nucleotides matching TRBD1. This receptor was taken from a woman aged 18-30 years in good health. The CDR3 here is CASSLRTGINGYTF. DNA of the CDR3: TGTGCCAGCAGCCTGAGGACAGGGATTAATGGCTACACCTTC. Drawing the rest from reference TRBV14 and TRBJ1-2, the complete variable domain is EAGVTQFPSHSVIEKGQTVTLRCDPISGHDNLYWYRRVMGKEIKFLLHFVKESKQDESGMPNNRFLAERTGGTYSTLKVQPAELEDSGVYFCASSLRTGINGYTFGSGTRLTVV.